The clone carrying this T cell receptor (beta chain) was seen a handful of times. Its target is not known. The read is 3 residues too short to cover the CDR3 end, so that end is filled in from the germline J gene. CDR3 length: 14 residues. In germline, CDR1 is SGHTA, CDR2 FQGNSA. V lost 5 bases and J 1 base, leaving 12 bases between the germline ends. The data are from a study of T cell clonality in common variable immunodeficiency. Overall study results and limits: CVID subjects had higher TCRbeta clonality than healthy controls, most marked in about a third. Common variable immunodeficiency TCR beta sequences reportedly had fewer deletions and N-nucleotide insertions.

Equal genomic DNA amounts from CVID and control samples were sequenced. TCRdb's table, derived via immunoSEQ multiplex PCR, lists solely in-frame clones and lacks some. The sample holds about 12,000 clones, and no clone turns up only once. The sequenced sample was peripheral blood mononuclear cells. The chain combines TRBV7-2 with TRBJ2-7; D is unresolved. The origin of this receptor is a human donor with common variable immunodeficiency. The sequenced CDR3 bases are TGTGCCAGCAGCCTACGTACGGGTTCCTACGAG. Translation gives CASSLRTGSYE. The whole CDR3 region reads CASSLRTGSYEQYF.